This T cell receptor (beta chain) was captured in a study of immune characterization of retroperitoneal liposarcoma. This clonotype was counted only a few times. The CDR3 totals 14 residues. Germline CDR1 is MNHNS and CDR2 is SASEGT. TCRdb reprocessed the PCR reads with MiXCR, giving one entry per CDR3 protein. The sample carries about 7,600 distinct CDR3 sequences, around 45% recorded once. This chain uses TRBV6-1 with TRBJ2-5, with D possibly matching TRBD1 (6 bases). The J call may be in error: the DNA end matches TRBJ2-7 better. This clonotype originated in a male donor with retroperitoneal liposarcoma. The specimen was tumor tissue. As DNA, the CDR3 is TGTGCCAGCAGTGAAATTAACAGAGGGGGCGAGCAGTACTTC. Protein sequence: CASSEINRGGEQYF.